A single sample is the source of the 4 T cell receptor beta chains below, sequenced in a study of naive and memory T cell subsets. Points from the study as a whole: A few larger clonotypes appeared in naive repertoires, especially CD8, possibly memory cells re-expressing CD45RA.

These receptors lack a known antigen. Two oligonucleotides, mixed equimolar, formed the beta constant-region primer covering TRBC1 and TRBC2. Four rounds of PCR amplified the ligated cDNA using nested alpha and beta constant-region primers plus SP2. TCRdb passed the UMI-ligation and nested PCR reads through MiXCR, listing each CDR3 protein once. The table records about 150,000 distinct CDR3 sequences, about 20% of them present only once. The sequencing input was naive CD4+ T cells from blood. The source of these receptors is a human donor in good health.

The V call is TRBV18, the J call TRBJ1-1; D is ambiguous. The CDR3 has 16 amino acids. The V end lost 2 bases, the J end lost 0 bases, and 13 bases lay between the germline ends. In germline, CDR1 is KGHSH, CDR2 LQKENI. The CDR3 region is CASSPDRALMNTEAFF. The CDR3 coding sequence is TGTGCCAGCTCACCAGATAGGGCCCTCATGAACACTGAAGCTTTCTTT.

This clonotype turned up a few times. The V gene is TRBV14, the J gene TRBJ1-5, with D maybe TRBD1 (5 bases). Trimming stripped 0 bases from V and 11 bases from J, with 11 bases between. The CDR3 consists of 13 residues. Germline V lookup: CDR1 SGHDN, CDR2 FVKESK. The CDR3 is CASSQDIRGAQHF. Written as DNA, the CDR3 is TGTGCCAGCAGCCAAGATATAAGGGGAGCCCAGCATTTT. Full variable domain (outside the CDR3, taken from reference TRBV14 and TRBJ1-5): EAGVTQFPSHSVIEKGQTVTLRCDPISGHDNLYWYRRVMGKEIKFLLHFVKESKQDESGMPNNRFLAERTGGTYSTLKVQPAELEDSGVYFCASSQDIRGAQHFGDGTRLSIL.

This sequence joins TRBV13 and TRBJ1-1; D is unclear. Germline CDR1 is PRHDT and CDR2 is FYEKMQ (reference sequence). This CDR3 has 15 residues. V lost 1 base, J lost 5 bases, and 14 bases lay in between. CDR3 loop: CASSLEGLAGTEAFF. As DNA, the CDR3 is TGTGCCAGCAGCTTAGAAGGGTTGGCGGGGACTGAAGCTTTCTTT.

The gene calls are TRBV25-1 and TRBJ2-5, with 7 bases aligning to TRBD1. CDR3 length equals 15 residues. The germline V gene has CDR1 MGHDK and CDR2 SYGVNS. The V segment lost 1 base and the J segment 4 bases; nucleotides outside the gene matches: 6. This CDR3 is CASSEWKGAGETQYF. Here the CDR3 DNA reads TGTGCCAGCAGTGAATGGAAGGGGGCTGGAGAGACCCAGTACTTC.